Presented here are 14 T cell receptor beta chains from one specimen sequenced in a study of blood T cell repertoires in COVID-19. The method was immunoSEQ multiplex PCR; TCRdb's version includes in-frame clones alone and lacks a portion of them. The table includes 100,000 to 150,000 clones, roughly 91% detected once. Sequenced input: peripheral blood. All receptors derive from a human donor in a cohort sampled during active COVID-19.

The chain uses TRBV4-1 and TRBJ2-3; 7 nucleotides line up with TRBD1. Germline V gene sequence: CDR1 MGHRA, CDR2 YSYEKL. Germline trimming cut 4 bases from V and 2 bases from J; bases unmatched to any gene: 6. CDR3 length: 15 residues. CDR3 nucleotides: TGCGCCAGCAGCCTCGACAGGGCAGACACAGATACGCAGTATTTT. It yields the protein CASSLDRADTDTQYF.

The rearrangement links TRBV2 to TRBJ2-7, with TRBD2 matching 13 bases. Looked up from germline, CDR1 is SNHLY and CDR2 is FYNNEI. CDR3 length: 15 amino acids. With V trimmed by 7 bases and J by 6 bases, 9 bases remained unmatched. CDR3 in amino acids: CASTTPGLAGVEQYF. CDR3 DNA: TGTGCCAGCACCACGCCCGGACTAGCGGGGGTCGAGCAGTACTTC.

This clone has more than one count but fewer than ten. The chain recombines TRBV11-2 with TRBJ2-7; TRBD2 matches 10 bases. The germline V gene has CDR1 SGHAT and CDR2 FQNNGV. V shed 1 base, J shed 2 bases, and the junction held 14 bases outside the gene matches. The CDR3 loop spans 19 amino acids. The CDR3, as DNA: TGTGCCAGCAGCTTAGTGGAGCGGGAGGGCCGGGGCCCTACCTACGAGCAGTACTTC. The encoded protein is CASSLVEREGRGPTYEQYF.

This sequence joins TRBV14 and TRBJ2-1; 9 bases are a match to TRBD2. J lost 0 bases, V lost 4 bases, and 7 bases had no gene match. The CDR3 length is 17 residues. The germline V gene has CDR1 SGHDN and CDR2 FVKESK. CDR3 protein: CASSRGLASYSYNEQFF. CDR3 DNA: TGTGCCAGCAGCCGAGGACTAGCGTCATACTCCTACAATGAGCAGTTCTTC.

The CDR3 DNA sequence: TGTGCCAGCAGTGAAGCGTTCGGCAGACTTGAAGCTTTCTTT. It translates to CASSEAFGRLEAFF. The chain recombines TRBV6-1 with TRBJ1-1; no clear D gene. CDR3 length: 14 residues. V lost 0 bases and J lost 7, with 12 bases in between. In germline, CDR1 is MNHNS, CDR2 SASEGT.

This clone was seen only a few times. J is TRBJ2-2 and V is TRBV19; D possibly corresponds to TRBD2 (6 bases). Trimming took 8 bases from V and 2 from J, leaving 15 bases between them. The CDR3 loop spans 15 amino acids. Looked up from germline, CDR1 is LNHDA and CDR2 is SQIVND (reference sequence). As DNA, the CDR3 is TGTGCCAGTCAATGGAGTGGGACTAACACCGGGGAGCTGTTTTTT. This translates into CASQWSGTNTGELFF.

The chain joins TRBV11-2 to TRBJ2-3, with D tentatively TRBD2 (5 bases). Germline-derived CDR1 and CDR2 are SGHAT and FQNNGV. There are 14 residues in the CDR3. Trimming cost V 5 bases and J 4 bases, with 13 bases left between them. CDR3 coding DNA: TGTGCCAGCAGCCCCGGGCCCGGGGCAGATACGCAGTATTTT. Encoded protein: CASSPGPGADTQYF.

V and J are TRBV6-5 and TRBJ2-2; the D gene is possibly TRBD1 (6 bases). V gave up 7 bases and J gave up 4 bases, with 10 bases separating them. The CDR3 is 13 amino acids. Germline CDR1 and CDR2: MNHEY and SVGAGI. The CDR3, as DNA: TGTGCCAGCACCCAGGGGTCCACCGGGGAGCTGTTTTTT. It translates to CASTQGSTGELFF.

This clone has a handful of counts. DNA for the CDR3: TGTGCCAGCAGCCGGGGACAGGGTACTAACTATGGCTACACCTTC. This codes for CASSRGQGTNYGYTF. The rearrangement uses TRBV5-6 and TRBJ1-2; 9 bases are shared with TRBD1. This CDR3 contains 15 residues. Trimming removed 4 bases from V and 0 bases from J; junction bases left unmatched: 4. In germline, CDR1 is SGHDT, CDR2 YYEEEE.

A single count supports this clone. The chain employs TRBV3-1 (or the pseudogene TRBV3-2) and TRBJ2-7; D might be TRBD1 (6 bases). Germline values: CDR1 LGHDT, CDR2 YNNKEL (reference sequence). The CDR3 spans 13 residues. V lost 4 bases and J 4 bases, leaving 11 bases between the germline ends. The CDR3 DNA follows: TGTGCCAGCAGCCGCTTACAGGGTTACGAGCAGTACTTC. Its translation is CASSRLQGYEQYF.

The CDR3 spells CASSSGTGGENIQYF. The CDR3 DNA reads as TGTGCCAGCAGCTCGGGGACAGGCGGGGAAAACATTCAGTACTTC. This chain links TRBV5-4 with TRBJ2-4; 8 bases map to TRBD1. V was pared by 3 bases and J by 5 bases, with 7 bases of the junction left unmatched. CDR1 and CDR2 from the germline V gene are SGHNT and YYREEE (reference sequence). CDR3 length: 15 residues.

Remarks on this clone: Other DNA variants within this sample encode the same CDR3. The chain combines TRBV18 with TRBJ2-7; tentatively, D is TRBD2 (5 bases). This CDR3 is built from 13 residues. From germline, CDR1 is KGHSH and CDR2 LQKENI. Trimming took off 0 bases at V and 3 bases at J, with 6 bases between the two ends. The DNA for the CDR3 is TGTGCCAGCTCACCACCTACTAGCTACGAGCAGTACTTC. This codes for CASSPPTSYEQYF.

This clone has just one count. V and J are TRBV29-1 and TRBJ1-2, with TRBD1 identical over 8 bases. CDR1 is SQVTM, CDR2 ANQGSEA, per germline. The CDR3 length is 13 residues. Trimming removed 4 bases from V and 5 bases from J; junction bases left unmatched: 6. The chain's CDR3 is CSVGGQEMYGYTF. The CDR3 DNA is TGCAGCGTTGGGGGACAGGAGATGTATGGCTACACCTTC. Full variable domain (missing parts from reference TRBV29-1 and TRBJ1-2): SAVISQKPSRDICQRGTSLTIQCQVDSQVTMMFWYRQQPGQSLTLIATANQGSEATYESGFVIDKFPISRPNLTFSTLTVSNMSPEDSSIYLCSVGGQEMYGYTFGSGTRLTVV.

The CDR3 bases are TGCGCCAGCAGCTTGGTCTTAGGGACTAGCGGTTTTGCCTACGAGCAGTACTTC. It translates to CASSLVLGTSGFAYEQYF. The chain joins TRBV5-1 to TRBJ2-7; 11 bases match TRBD2. This CDR3 is built from 18 residues. Germline CDR1 and CDR2: SGHRS and YFSETQ. The trim removed 0 bases at V and 2 bases at J, leaving 10 bases unmatched. The full variable domain, with the rest looked up from reference TRBV5-1 and TRBJ2-7, is KAGVTQTPRYLIKTRGQQVTLSCSPISGHRSVSWYQQTPGQGLQFLFEYFSETQRNKGNFPGRFSGRQFSNSRSEMNVSTLELGDSALYLCASSLVLGTSGFAYEQYFGPGTRLTVT.